This T cell receptor beta chain was captured by sequencing in a study of T cell responses to AZD1222 COVID-19 vaccine. The method was immunoSEQ multiplex PCR; TCRdb's version includes in-frame clones alone and lacks a portion of them. The sample consists of nearly 200,000 clones, approximately 93% of them appearing once. With 1 base removed from V and 6 bases from J, the gap between germline ends came to 18 bases. This CDR3 has 16 amino acids. Germline V lookup: CDR1 SEHNR, CDR2 FQNEAQ (reference sequence). The clonotype was recovered from an adult who received the AZD1222 COVID-19 vaccine. This sample comprised peripheral blood, obtained 28 days after the second AZD1222 dose. The chain joins TRBV7-9 to TRBJ1-1, with D uncertain. The CDR3 DNA reads as TGTGCCAGCAGCTTAGACCGCGTTACAGCCGGCGCTGAAGCTTTCTTT. Translated: CASSLDRVTAGAEAFF.